This entry lists 16 T cell receptor beta chains sequenced from one sample in a study of T-cell reconstitution after alpha-beta-depleted transplantation in children. During its preparation, the TCRbeta library received unique molecular identifiers. TCRdb reanalysed the PCR reads using MiXCR and keeps one entry per CDR3 protein. The sample yields 300,000 to 400,000 distinct CDR3 sequences, approximately 12% seen once. Source: PBMCs, taken from the stem cell graft. All receptors come from a human donor who donated a stem cell graft to a child with Fanconi anemia.

The chain uses TRBV12-3 or TRBV12-4 and TRBJ1-4, with D tentatively TRBD1 (5 bases). V was pared by 5 bases and J by 6 bases, with 16 bases between. The CDR3 contains 15 residues. The CDR3 bases are TGTGCCAGCAGTACCACTAGGGGACTAGATGAAAAACTGTTTTTT. Its protein is CASSTTRGLDEKLFF.

The V call is TRBV18, the J call TRBJ2-1; a weak D match, TRBD2 (5 bases). Trimming cost V 3 bases and J 7 bases, with 13 bases left between them. Germline CDR1 is KGHSH and CDR2 is LQKENI. This CDR3 contains 14 residues. The CDR3 sequence is CASSPRVERNEQFF. Written as DNA, the CDR3 is TGTGCCAGCTCACCGCGGGTCGAGAGAAATGAGCAGTTCTTC. The full variable domain, in which reference TRBV18 and TRBJ2-1 provide the parts outside the CDR3, is NAGVMQNPRHLVRRRGQEARLRCSPMKGHSHVYWYRQLPEEGLKFMVYLQKENIIDESGMPKERFSAEFPKEGPSILRIQQVVRGDSAAYFCASSPRVERNEQFFGPGTRLTVL.

V usage is TRBV5-1 and J usage is TRBJ1-1, with 7 bases identical to TRBD1. J lost 3 bases, V lost 2 bases, and 4 bases had no gene match. Germline values: CDR1 SGHRS, CDR2 YFSETQ. This CDR3 contains 14 residues. The CDR3 sequence is CASSLTGVDTEAFF. CDR3 nucleotides: TGCGCCAGCAGCTTAACAGGGGTCGACACTGAAGCTTTCTTT.

This clonotype was seen many times. The chain carries TRBV9 and TRBJ2-5; no definite D call. CDR3 length: 13 amino acids. Germline assignment: CDR1 SGDLS and CDR2 YYNGEE. V was pared by 2 bases and J by 0 bases, with 5 bases between. The CDR3 loop reads CASSVWDQETQYF. The CDR3 DNA reads TGTGCCAGCAGCGTTTGGGACCAAGAGACCCAGTACTTC.

J is TRBJ1-1 and V is TRBV7-3; 7 bases line up with TRBD1. The trim removed 4 bases at V and 1 base at J, leaving 12 bases unmatched. Germline CDR1 is SGHTA and CDR2 is FQGTGA. The CDR3 is 17 amino acids. CDR3 coding DNA: TGTGCCAGCAGCTCCCGCCCCATGACAGGGCGGAACACTGAAGCTTTCTTT. Protein product: CASSSRPMTGRNTEAFF.

There are a few counts of this clonotype. CDR3 nucleotide sequence: TGCGCCAGCAGCCAAGAGAGGGCAGGGGGAAATTCACCCCTCCACTTT. Protein: CASSQERAGGNSPLHF. V and J are TRBV4-3 and TRBJ1-6; TRBD1 agrees at 7 bases. The ends lost 0 bases at V and 7 bases at J; junction bases unmatched: 6. The CDR3 has 16 residues. Germline V lookup: CDR1 LGHNA, CDR2 YSLEER.

This clonotype was counted many times. The V call is TRBV12-3 or TRBV12-4, the J call TRBJ1-2; D is perhaps TRBD1 (5 bases). There are 13 residues in the CDR3. Trimming removed 5 bases from V and 2 bases from J, with 9 bases in between. Written as DNA, the CDR3 is TGTGCCAGCAGTCGGGACGGGAACTATGGCTACACCTTC. This codes for CASSRDGNYGYTF.

This chain connects TRBV4-1 to TRBJ1-1, with D tentatively TRBD1 (5 bases). CDR1 and CDR2 from the germline V gene are MGHRA and YSYEKL. V lost 4 bases to trimming and J lost 6 bases, with 15 bases between them. This CDR3 has 14 amino acids. The CDR3 coding sequence is TGCGCCAGCAGCCTTTCCGGTGGGGGTGCTGAAGCTTTCTTT. Translating it yields CASSLSGGGAEAFF.

This clonotype was found many times. The CDR3 protein is CSAPLTGELFF. As DNA, the CDR3 is TGCAGTGCCCCGCTAACCGGGGAGCTGTTTTTT. The chain has TRBV20-1 and TRBJ2-2; no clear D. The CDR3 consists of 11 residues. The germline V gene encodes CDR1 DFQATT and CDR2 SNEGSKA (reference sequence). Between the trimmed V and J ends, which lost 6 bases and 5 bases, there was a span of 7 bases.

V usage is TRBV20-1 and J usage is TRBJ2-3; D is perhaps TRBD2 (6 bases). The germline CDR1 and CDR2 sequences are DFQATT and SNEGSKA (reference sequence). This CDR3 has 14 amino acids. The V end was cut by 4 bases, the J end by 5 bases, with 16 bases between. The CDR3 sequence: CSATRALRGDTQYF. The CDR3, as DNA: TGCAGTGCTACCCGGGCCTTGCGGGGAGATACGCAGTATTTT.

The V gene is TRBV5-4, the J gene TRBJ2-7; tentatively, D is TRBD1 (6 bases). Germline V gives CDR1 SGHNT, CDR2 YYREEE (reference sequence). V lost 4 bases, J lost 2 bases, and 16 bases lay in between. The CDR3 length is 15 residues. The CDR3 loop reads CASSRKDKGAYEQYF. DNA of the CDR3: TGTGCCAGCAGCAGAAAGGACAAGGGGGCCTACGAGCAGTACTTC.

This clonotype has a count of ten or more. V and J are TRBV29-1 and TRBJ2-1; D is uncertain. Trimming left V 4 bases short and J 4 bases short, with 17 bases between. The CDR3 covers 15 residues. CDR1 and CDR2 from the germline V gene are SQVTM and ANQGSEA. The CDR3 sequence is CSVADDFTIYNEQFF. The CDR3 region has the DNA TGCAGCGTTGCGGATGACTTCACAATATACAATGAGCAGTTCTTC.

V and J are TRBV4-3 and TRBJ2-2; D ambiguous. Germline CDR1 LGHNA, CDR2 YSLEER. The V end lost 0 bases, the J end lost 0 bases, and 8 bases lay between the germline ends. The CDR3 loop spans 16 amino acids. The CDR3, as DNA: TGCGCCAGCAGCCAAGAGCCCTACGCGAACACCGGGGAGCTGTTTTTT. It codes for CASSQEPYANTGELFF.

The chain links TRBV4-3 to TRBJ2-1, with 9 positions matching TRBD2. The V segment lost 3 bases and the J segment 8 bases; nucleotides outside the gene matches: 11. Germline CDR1 and CDR2: LGHNA and YSLEER. The CDR3 has 16 amino acids. The CDR3 here is CASSQGGQRGDDEQFF. CDR3 coding DNA: TGCGCCAGCAGCCAGGGCGGGCAGCGGGGGGACGATGAGCAGTTCTTC.

The chain joins TRBV18 to TRBJ2-4; no clear D. The germline V gene has CDR1 KGHSH and CDR2 LQKENI. V lost 4 bases to trimming and J lost 0 bases, with 13 bases between them. This CDR3 spans 16 amino acids. This chain's CDR3 is CASSLGQAVAKNIQYF. In DNA form, the CDR3 reads TGTGCCAGCTCACTTGGGCAGGCGGTAGCCAAAAACATTCAGTACTTC.

The chain uses TRBV4-3 and TRBJ1-6; D call uncertain. This CDR3 has 14 amino acids. Per the germline V gene, CDR1 is LGHNA and CDR2 is YSLEER. Trimming took 0 bases from V and 7 from J, leaving 7 bases between them. CDR3 nucleotides: TGCGCCAGCAGCCAAGATCACATGAATTCACCCCTCCACTTT. Translated: CASSQDHMNSPLHF.